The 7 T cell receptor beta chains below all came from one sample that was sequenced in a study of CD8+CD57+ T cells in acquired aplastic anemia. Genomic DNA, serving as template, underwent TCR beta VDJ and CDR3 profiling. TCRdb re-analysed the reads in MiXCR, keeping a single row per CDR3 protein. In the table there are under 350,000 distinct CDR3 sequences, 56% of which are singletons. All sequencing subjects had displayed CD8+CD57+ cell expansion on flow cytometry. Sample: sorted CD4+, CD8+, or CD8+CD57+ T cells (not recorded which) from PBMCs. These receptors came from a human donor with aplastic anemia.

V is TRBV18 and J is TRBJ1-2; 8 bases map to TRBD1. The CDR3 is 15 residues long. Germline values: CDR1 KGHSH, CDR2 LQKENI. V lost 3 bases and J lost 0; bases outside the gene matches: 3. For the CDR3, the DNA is TGTGCCAGCTCACCGGCGACAGGGGCTAACTATGGCTACACCTTC. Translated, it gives CASSPATGANYGYTF.

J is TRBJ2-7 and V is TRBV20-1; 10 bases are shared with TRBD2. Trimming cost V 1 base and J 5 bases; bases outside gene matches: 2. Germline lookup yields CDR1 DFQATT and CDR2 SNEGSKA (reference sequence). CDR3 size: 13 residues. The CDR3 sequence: CSARVAGGDEQYF. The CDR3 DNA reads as TGCAGTGCTAGAGTAGCGGGGGGCGACGAGCAGTACTTC.

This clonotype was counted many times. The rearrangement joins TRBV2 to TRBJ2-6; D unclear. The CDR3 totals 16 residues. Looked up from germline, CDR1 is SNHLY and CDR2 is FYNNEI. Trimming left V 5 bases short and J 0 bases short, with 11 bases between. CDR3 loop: CASSYAGASGANVLTF. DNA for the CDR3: TGTGCCAGCAGTTACGCAGGCGCCTCTGGGGCCAACGTCCTGACTTTC.

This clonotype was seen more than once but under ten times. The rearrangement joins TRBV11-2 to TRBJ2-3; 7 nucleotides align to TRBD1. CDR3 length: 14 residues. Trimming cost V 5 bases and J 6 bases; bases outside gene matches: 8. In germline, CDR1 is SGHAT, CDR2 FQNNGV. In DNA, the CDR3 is TGTGCCAGCAGCCTAATTCCGACAGGGGATACGCAGTATTTT. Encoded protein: CASSLIPTGDTQYF.

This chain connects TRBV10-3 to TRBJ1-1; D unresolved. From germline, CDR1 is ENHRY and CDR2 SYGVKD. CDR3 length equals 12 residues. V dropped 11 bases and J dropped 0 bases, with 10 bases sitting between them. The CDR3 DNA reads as TGTGCCGTAAGGGTGATGAACACTGAAGCTTTCTTT. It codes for CAVRVMNTEAFF.

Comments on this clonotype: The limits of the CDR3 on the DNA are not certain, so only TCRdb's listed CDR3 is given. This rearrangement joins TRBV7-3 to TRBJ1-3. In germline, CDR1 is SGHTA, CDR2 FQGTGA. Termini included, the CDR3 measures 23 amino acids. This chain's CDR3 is CASSFTGNQPQHFGDGTRLSIYF.

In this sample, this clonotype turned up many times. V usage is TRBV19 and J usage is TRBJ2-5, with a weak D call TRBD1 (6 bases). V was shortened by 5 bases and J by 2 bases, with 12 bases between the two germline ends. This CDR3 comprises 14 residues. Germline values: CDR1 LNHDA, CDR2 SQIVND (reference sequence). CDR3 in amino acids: CASSGWDTQETQYF. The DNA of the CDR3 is TGTGCCAGTAGTGGCTGGGACACTCAAGAGACCCAGTACTTC.